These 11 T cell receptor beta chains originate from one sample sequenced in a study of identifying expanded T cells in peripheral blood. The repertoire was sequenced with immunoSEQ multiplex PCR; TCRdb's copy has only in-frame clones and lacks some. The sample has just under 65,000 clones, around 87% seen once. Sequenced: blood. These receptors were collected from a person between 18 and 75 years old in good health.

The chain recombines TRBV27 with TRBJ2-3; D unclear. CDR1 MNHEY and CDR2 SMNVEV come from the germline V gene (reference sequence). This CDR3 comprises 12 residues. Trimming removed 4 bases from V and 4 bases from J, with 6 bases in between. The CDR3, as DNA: TGTGCCAGCAGTTCCGTATCAGATACGCAGTATTTT. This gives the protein CASSSVSDTQYF.

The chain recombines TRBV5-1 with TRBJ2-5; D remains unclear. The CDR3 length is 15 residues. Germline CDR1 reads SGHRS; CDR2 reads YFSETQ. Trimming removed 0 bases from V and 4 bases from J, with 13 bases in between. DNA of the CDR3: TGCGCCAGCAGCTTGGCGGCAGCGAAGGCAGAGACCCAGTACTTC. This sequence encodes CASSLAAAKAETQYF.

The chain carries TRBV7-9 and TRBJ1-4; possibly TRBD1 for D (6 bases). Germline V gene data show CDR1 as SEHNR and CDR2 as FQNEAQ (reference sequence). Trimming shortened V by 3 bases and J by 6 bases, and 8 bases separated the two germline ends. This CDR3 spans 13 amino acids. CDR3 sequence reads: CASSLDSYEKLFF. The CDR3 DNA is TGTGCCAGCAGCTTGGACAGCTATGAAAAACTGTTTTTT.

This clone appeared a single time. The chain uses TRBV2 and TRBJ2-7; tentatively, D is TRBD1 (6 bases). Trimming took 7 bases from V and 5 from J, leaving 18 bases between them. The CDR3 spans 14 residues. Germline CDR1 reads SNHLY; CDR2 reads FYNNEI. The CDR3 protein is CASMGTRGENEQYF. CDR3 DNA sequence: TGTGCCAGCATGGGGACCAGGGGTGAAAACGAGCAGTACTTC.

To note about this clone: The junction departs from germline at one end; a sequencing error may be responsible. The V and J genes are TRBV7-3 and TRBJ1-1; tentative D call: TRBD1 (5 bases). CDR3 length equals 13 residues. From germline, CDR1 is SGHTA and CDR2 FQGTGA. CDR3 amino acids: CASSLTGRTEAFF. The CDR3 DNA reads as TGTGCCAGCAGCCTAACGGGGCGAACTGAAGCTTTCTTT.

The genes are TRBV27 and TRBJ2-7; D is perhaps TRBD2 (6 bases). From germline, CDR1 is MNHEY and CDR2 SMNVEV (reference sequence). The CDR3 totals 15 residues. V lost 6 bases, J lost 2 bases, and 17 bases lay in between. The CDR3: CASRLRAAGTYEQYF. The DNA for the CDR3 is TGTGCCAGCAGATTGAGGGCGGCGGGAACCTACGAGCAGTACTTC.

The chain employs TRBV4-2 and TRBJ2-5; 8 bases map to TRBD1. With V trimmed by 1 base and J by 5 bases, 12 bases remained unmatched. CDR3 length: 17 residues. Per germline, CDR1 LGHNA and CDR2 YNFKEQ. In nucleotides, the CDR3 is TGTGCCAGCAGCCAAGCTGGCGGTGGGGCAGGGGGCGAGACCCAGTACTTC. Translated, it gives CASSQAGGGAGGETQYF.

The CDR3 coding sequence is TGTGCCAGCACTTCGTACACGGTTAGCACAGATACGCAGTATTTT. This encodes CASTSYTVSTDTQYF. The rearrangement links TRBV27 to TRBJ2-3; D remains ambiguous. V shed 7 bases and J shed 0 bases, with 14 bases lying between them. Germline assignment: CDR1 MNHEY and CDR2 SMNVEV (reference sequence). The CDR3 sequence is 15 residues long.

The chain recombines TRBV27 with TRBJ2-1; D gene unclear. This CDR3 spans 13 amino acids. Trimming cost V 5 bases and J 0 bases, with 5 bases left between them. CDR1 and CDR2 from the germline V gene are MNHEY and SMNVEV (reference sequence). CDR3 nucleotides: TGTGCCAGCAGTGGCAGCTCCTACAATGAGCAGTTCTTC. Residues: CASSGSSYNEQFF.

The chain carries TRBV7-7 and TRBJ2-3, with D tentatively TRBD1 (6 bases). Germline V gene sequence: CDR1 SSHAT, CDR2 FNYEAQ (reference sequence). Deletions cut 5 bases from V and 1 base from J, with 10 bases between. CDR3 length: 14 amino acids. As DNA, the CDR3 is TGTGCCAGCAGCCCCAGACAGGGCACAGATACGCAGTATTTT. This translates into CASSPRQGTDTQYF.

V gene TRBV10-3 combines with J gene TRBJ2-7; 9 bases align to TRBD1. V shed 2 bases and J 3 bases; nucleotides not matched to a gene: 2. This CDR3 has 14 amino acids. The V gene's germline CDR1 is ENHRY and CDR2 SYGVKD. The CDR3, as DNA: TGTGCCATCAGTGAGCGGGGACAGGGCTACGAGCAGTACTTC. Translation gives CAISERGQGYEQYF.